This T cell receptor (beta chain) was documented in a study of T-cell memory formation after mild COVID-19. Whole-study results and caveats: Contracting CD4+ clones sat mainly in CM and EM; CD8+ in EMRA.

The length of the CDR3 is 15 residues. The germline V gene has CDR1 LGHNA and CDR2 YSLEER. The V and J ends lost 0 bases and 14 bases, in that order; junction bases with no gene match: 7. A word on this clonotype: Antigen unknown.

TCRdb used MiXCR to reprocess the 5' RACE reads, holding one entry per CDR3 protein. The sample includes about 310,000 distinct CDR3 sequences, roughly a fifth of them seen just once. Sequencing was carried out using PBMCs or a T cell subset sorted from them (not recorded which). The chain joins TRBV4-3 to TRBJ2-2; 12 nucleotides align to TRBD2. The clonotype was recovered from a man younger than 35 who had mild COVID-19 (a few samples of this study predate the infection). Cell type and time point are not known. CDR3 nucleotide sequence: TGCGCCAGCAGCCAAGAAGGGCTAGCGGGGGGGCCCCTGTTTTTT. This encodes CASSQEGLAGGPLFF.